This TCR beta chain was identified in a study of T cell repertoires in cytomegalovirus infection. TCRdb reprocessed the reads via MiXCR and lists one record per CDR3 protein. The table records approximately 750,000 distinct CDR3 sequences, roughly 36% of them present only once. Trimming took 2 bases from V and 0 from J; bases not matched to a gene: 4. The CDR3 contains 17 residues. The germline V gene has CDR1 SGHRS and CDR2 YFSETQ. Input material: PBMCs. This clonotype was obtained from a human donor in good health (CMV status not recorded). Some clones in this sample may be carry-over from other donors' samples. The chain uses TRBV5-1 and TRBJ1-3; 11 positions agree with TRBD1. The CDR3 region is CASSFTGTGGSGNTIYF. The CDR3 DNA is TGCGCCAGCAGCTTTACCGGGACAGGGGGCTCTGGAAACACCATATATTTT.